The rows below give T cell receptor beta chains drawn from one sample of a study of Ad26.COV2.S vaccination and SARS-CoV-2 variants. Assay used: immunoSEQ multiplex PCR; TCRdb lists only in-frame clones, some missing. This sample has hundreds of thousands of clones, with around 89% found just once. The specimen comprised peripheral blood, sampled in a trial of Ad26.COV2.S vaccine versus placebo. These receptor sequences come from a person aged 18-65 years who received the Ad26.COV2.S COVID-19 vaccine or a placebo. Each CDR3 is given with its conserved first and last residue. The D gene is left open where the match is weak. Expanded clones are given a class, and other clones once, few, many or no size at all.

CDR3aa	CDR3nt	j_gene	d_gene	abundance	v_gene
CASSRGSGNQPQHF	TGTGCCAGCAGCAGGGGGTCGGGCAATCAGCCCCAGCATTTT	TRBJ1-5	TRBD1	-	TRBV2
CASSHRDHLRNEQFF	TGTGCCAGCAGCCACCGGGACCATCTTCGGAATGAGCAGTTCTTC	TRBJ2-1	-	-	TRBV5-8
CASGNQLWQGYGYTF	TGTGCCAGCGGAAATCAGCTTTGGCAGGGGTATGGCTACACCTTC	TRBJ1-2	-	-	TRBV2
CSASDRGAQIYEQYF	TGCAGTGCTAGTGACAGGGGAGCACAAATCTACGAGCAGTACTTC	TRBJ2-7	TRBD1	-	TRBV20-1
CASSFQGHQPQHF	TGTGCCAGCAGCTTTCAGGGGCATCAGCCCCAGCATTTT	TRBJ1-5	-	-	TRBV11-2
CASSPRTGYGYTF	TGTGCCAGCAGTCCCCGGACAGGGTATGGCTACACCTTC	TRBJ1-2	TRBD1	-	TRBV6-5
CAWRTGGRDTQYF	TGTGCCTGGAGGACAGGGGGCAGGGATACGCAGTATTTT	TRBJ2-3	TRBD1	-	TRBV30
CASSSRVNTGELFF	TGTGCCAGCAGCTCGAGGGTGAACACCGGGGAGCTGTTTTTT	TRBJ2-2	-	-	TRBV7-9
CASSLGGVGYNEQFF	TGCGCCAGCAGCTTGGGGGGCGTCGGATACAATGAGCAGTTCTTC	TRBJ2-1	-	-	TRBV5-1
CSARDEGAAFF	TGCAGTGCTAGAGATGAGGGGGCGGCTTTCTTT	TRBJ1-1	TRBD1	-	TRBV20-1
CASSPGTGIQPQHF	TGTGCCAGCAGTCCCGGGACAGGGATACAGCCCCAGCATTTT	TRBJ1-5	TRBD1	-	TRBV2
CASSLGGAYGYTF	TGTGCCAGCAGCCTGGGAGGAGCTTATGGCTACACCTTC	TRBJ1-2	-	-	TRBV7-6
CASSVVSNQPQHF	TGTGCCAGTTCGGTAGTTAGCAATCAGCCCCAGCATTTT	TRBJ1-5	-	-	TRBV19
CASSFRTDTDTQYF	TGTGCCAGCAGCTTTAGGACCGACACAGATACGCAGTATTTT	TRBJ2-3	-	-	TRBV7-9
CASSPDRGSSYEQYF	TGTGCCAGCAGTCCCGACAGGGGCAGCTCCTACGAGCAGTACTTC	TRBJ2-7	TRBD1	-	TRBV6-5
CASSLAGTESEKLFF	TGCGCCAGCAGCTTGGCCGGGACAGAAAGTGAAAAACTGTTTTTT	TRBJ1-4	TRBD1	once	TRBV5-1
CASSQWTVNQPQHF	TGTGCCAGCAGCCAATGGACAGTCAATCAGCCCCAGCATTTT	TRBJ1-5	-	-	TRBV4-2
CSVEDGPSPGELFF	TGCAGCGTTGAAGATGGGCCGAGCCCCGGGGAGCTGTTTTTT	TRBJ2-2	-	-	TRBV29-1
CASSLEGDPSYEQYF	TGTGCCAGCAGCTTAGAGGGGGACCCATCCTACGAGCAGTACTTC	TRBJ2-7	-	-	TRBV7-2
CASSQESQKGVHTEAFF	TGCGCCAGCAGTCAAGAATCCCAAAAAGGGGTACACACTGAAGCTTTCTTT	TRBJ1-1	-	-	TRBV4-3
CASSSAPGTVNTGELFF	TGTGCCAGCAGCTCTGCGCCCGGGACAGTCAACACCGGGGAGCTGTTTTTT	TRBJ2-2	TRBD1	-	TRBV7-2
CASSPSGLAGSQETQYF	TGTGCCAGCTCACCCTCTGGACTAGCGGGGTCCCAAGAGACCCAGTACTTC	TRBJ2-5	TRBD2	-	TRBV18
CASPDRGSGGELFF	TGCGCCAGCCCGGACAGGGGGTCAGGGGGGGAGCTGTTTTTT	TRBJ2-2	TRBD1	-	TRBV23-1
CASSQAEAGNTIYF	TGTGCCAGCAGCCAAGCAGAAGCGGGAAACACCATATATTTT	TRBJ1-3	-	-	TRBV3-1/TRBV3-2
CASSYTGGSNQPQHF	TGTGCCAGCAGTTATACGGGTGGTAGCAATCAGCCCCAGCATTTT	TRBJ1-5	-	-	TRBV6-2/TRBV6-3
CASSVRGSRETQYF	TGTGCCAGCAGCGTGCGGGGTTCCCGTGAGACCCAGTACTTC	TRBJ2-5	-	-	TRBV9
CASSPQGQALYNEQFF	TGTGCCAGTAGTCCCCAGGGACAGGCATTATACAATGAGCAGTTCTTC	TRBJ2-1	TRBD1	once	TRBV19
CASSDAGELFF	TGTGCCAGCAGTGATGCCGGGGAGCTGTTTTTT	TRBJ2-2	-	-	TRBV6-1
CASSSALTYEQYF	TGCGCCAGCAGCTCGGCCCTGACCTACGAGCAGTACTTC	TRBJ2-7	-	-	TRBV5-1
CASGGDRENTEAFF	TGTGCTAGTGGGGGGGACAGGGAGAACACTGAAGCTTTCTTT	TRBJ1-1	TRBD1	-	TRBV12-5
CASSPRAGGIYEQYF	TGTGCCAGCAGCCCCCGGGCAGGAGGAATTTACGAGCAGTACTTC	TRBJ2-7	-	-	TRBV3-1/TRBV3-2
CAWDLGGQRAEQYF	TGTGCCTGGGACCTTGGGGGACAGAGAGCCGAGCAGTACTTC	TRBJ2-7	TRBD1	-	TRBV30
CASSYGQGRVYTEAFF	TGTGCCAGCAGCTATGGACAGGGAAGGGTGTACACTGAAGCTTTCTTT	TRBJ1-1	TRBD1	-	TRBV5-6
CASSFPGSYEQYF	TGTGCCAGCAGCTTCCCCGGCTCCTACGAGCAGTACTTC	TRBJ2-7	-	-	TRBV5-4
CASSDFTVGTKEKLFF	TGTGCCAGCAGTGATTTCACTGTGGGGACAAAGGAAAAACTGTTTTTT	TRBJ1-4	-	-	TRBV25-1
CASRRQGSWEQYF	TGTGCCAGCAGGCGACAGGGATCGTGGGAGCAGTACTTC	TRBJ2-7	TRBD1	-	TRBV27
CASSETGILYQPQHF	TGTGCCAGCAGTGAAACGGGAATCCTCTATCAGCCCCAGCATTTT	TRBJ1-5	-	-	TRBV6-1
CASSYYRDSQEVPYEQYF	TGTGCCAGCAGCTACTACCGGGACTCCCAGGAGGTCCCCTACGAGCAGTACTTC	TRBJ2-7	-	-	TRBV5-4
CASSLGRGDTQYF	TGTGCCAGCAGCTTAGGGCGAGGTGATACGCAGTATTTT	TRBJ2-3	-	-	TRBV7-3
CAISEHPRNNEQFF	TGTGCCATCAGTGAGCACCCTAGAAACAATGAGCAGTTCTTC	TRBJ2-1	-	-	TRBV10-3
CASSLSSNNEQFF	TGTGCCAGCAGCTTGAGTAGCAACAATGAGCAGTTCTTC	TRBJ2-1	-	-	TRBV11-2